The clone carrying this T cell receptor (beta chain) was counted ten times or more. This sample was included in a study of T cells in Graves' hyperthyroidism and ophthalmopathy. Germline CDR1 DFQATT, CDR2 SNEGSKA (reference sequence). The CDR3 consists of 17 residues. The ends were cut back, 3 bases at V and 3 bases at J, with 24 bases in the middle. Researchers amplified the TCR beta CDR3 regions from RNA transcripts. A set of HTBI primers served as the primers for a first-round RT-PCR of the TCR CDR3. TCRdb processed the multiplex PCR reads anew with MiXCR; each CDR3 protein has one entry. The table has about 250,000 distinct CDR3 sequences, roughly 22% seen once.

The TCR sequence derives from a woman between 40 and 55 years old with Graves' ophthalmopathy. The V call is TRBV20-1, the J call TRBJ2-7; D possibly uses TRBD1 or TRBD2 (6 bases each). The sequencing input was blood. CDR3 coding DNA: TGCAGTGCTAGCGGGTCCTTTGGGGGCGGGACGGGCTACGAGCAGTACTTC. Translated: CSASGSFGGGTGYEQYF.